This T cell receptor (beta chain) was profiled in a study of T cell responses to AZD1222 COVID-19 vaccine. Findings of the study overall: Unmutated variant regions are reportedly targeted by nearly half of spike-specific TCRs.

Concerning this clone: Antigen: not known.

CDR3 length: 17 residues. Germline CDR1 and CDR2: LNHDA and SQIVND (reference sequence). V lost 11 bases, J lost 3 bases, and 25 bases lay in between. Assay used: immunoSEQ multiplex PCR; TCRdb lists only in-frame clones, some missing. The data hold under 95,000 clones, with around nine tenths observed a single time. The TCR was taken from an adult who received the AZD1222 COVID-19 vaccine. This material consisted of peripheral blood, taken 28 days after the second AZD1222 dose. The rearrangement joins TRBV19 to TRBJ1-4; the D is unclear. CDR3 residues: CASSLLRELRANEKLFF. For the CDR3, the DNA is TGTGCCTCCAGTTTGCTTCGGGAGCTTAGGGCTAATGAAAAACTGTTTTTT.